The 2 T cell receptor beta chains below come from one sample, sequenced in a study of T cell responses to AZD1222 COVID-19 vaccine. Clones were sequenced by immunoSEQ multiplex PCR, and TCRdb holds only the in-frame ones, with some missing. Among approximately 140,000 clones listed, about 95% were seen once. Sequenced here: peripheral blood, sampled on day 0 of AZD1222 vaccination. The receptors shown here come from an adult in good health.

A single count supports this clone. The rearrangement links TRBV6-5 to TRBJ1-2; tentatively, D is TRBD1 (5 bases). Per germline, CDR1 MNHEY and CDR2 SVGAGI. The CDR3 totals 14 residues. The V gene lost 5 bases and the J gene lost 6 bases, with 16 bases spanning the gap. The CDR3 is CASSQQRGLDGYTF. In DNA, the CDR3 is TGTGCCAGCAGTCAACAAAGGGGATTAGATGGCTACACCTTC.

V is TRBV28 and J is TRBJ2-7; D is unclear. V lost 6 bases and J lost 6, with 12 bases in between. This CDR3 has 12 residues. Germline V gene data show CDR1 as MDHEN and CDR2 as SYDVKM. CDR3 residues: CASSFGPSEQYV. For the CDR3, the DNA is TGTGCCAGCAGCTTTGGCCCGAGCGAGCAGTACGTC.